This TCR beta chain was sequenced for a study of beta chain features in type 1 diabetes. Findings of the study overall: Equally in patients and controls, PCR might preferentially amplify shorter templates. The naive, central memory and Treg TCRB repertoires looked more alike in patients than they did in healthy donors.

TCRB transcripts that were expressed got sequenced, as all of the isolated RNA had been reverse transcribed. Produced via immunoSEQ multiplex PCR; TCRdb's table is partial and in-frame only. The profile shows some 220,000 clones, roughly a tenth of them singletons. This CDR3 comprises 14 residues. The ends were cut back, 5 bases at V and 0 bases at J, with 11 bases in the middle. The germline CDR1 and CDR2 sequences are SGHTA and FQGNSA. This clone showed up just a few times. Its antigen is unknown. The sequence derives from a man aged 18 to 29 in good health. This chain links TRBV7-2 with TRBJ2-7; D is possibly TRBD2 (6 bases). The specimen sequenced was central memory CD4+ T cells from blood. CDR3 in DNA: TGTGCCAGCAGCCCCGGGACTTTCTCCTACGAGCAGTACTTC. Translated: CASSPGTFSYEQYF.